What follows are 28 T cell receptor beta chains derived from one specimen sequenced in a study of blood T cell repertoires in COVID-19. The protocol was immunoSEQ multiplex PCR, while the TCRdb copy is restricted to in-frame clones and leaves out a portion. This table has 150,000 to 200,000 clones, about 88% appearing once. The specimen was peripheral blood. These receptors came from a man between 65 and 85 years old with active or convalescent COVID-19.

This chain joins TRBV2 and TRBJ1-5; possible D gene TRBD1, 5 bases. Germline values: CDR1 SNHLY, CDR2 FYNNEI. This CDR3 has 15 amino acids. The V and J ends lost 7 bases and 0 bases respectively, with 13 bases between them. Written as DNA, the CDR3 is TGTGCCAGCAATCCTCGGGGGGATAGCAATCAGCCCCAGCATTTT. Its translation is CASNPRGDSNQPQHF.

This chain uses TRBV10-1 with TRBJ2-3; perhaps TRBD2 as D (5 bases). Trimming stripped 4 bases from V and 6 bases from J, with 8 bases between. CDR1 and CDR2 from the germline V gene are WNHNN and SYGVQD (reference sequence). The CDR3 is 12 residues long. In DNA, the CDR3 is TGCGCCAGCAGTGCTACTAGGGATACGCAGTATTTT. Protein: CASSATRDTQYF.

A single count supports this clone. The chain is built from TRBV5-4 and TRBJ1-4; 7 positions agree with TRBD1. The CDR3 consists of 15 residues. The junction had 4 bases not matched to a gene; V was cut back by 5 bases and J by 0 bases. Germline lookup yields CDR1 SGHNT and CDR2 YYREEE (reference sequence). In nucleotides, the CDR3 is TGTGCCAGCAGTCGAGACAGGGCAACTAATGAAAAACTGTTTTTT. Translation gives CASSRDRATNEKLFF.

The count of this clone is one. V is TRBV7-9 and J is TRBJ2-3; D perhaps matches TRBD1 (5 bases). CDR3 length: 17 amino acids. V was shortened by 0 bases and J by 1 base, with 14 bases between the two germline ends. From germline, CDR1 is SEHNR and CDR2 FQNEAQ (reference sequence). The CDR3 loop is CASSLASTEAGTDTQYF. In nucleotides, the CDR3 is TGTGCCAGCAGCTTAGCGTCGACAGAGGCGGGCACAGATACGCAGTATTTT.

The V gene is TRBV7-9, the J gene TRBJ1-4; tentatively, D is TRBD1 (6 bases). CDR1 and CDR2 from the germline V gene are SEHNR and FQNEAQ (reference sequence). The V end lost 4 bases, the J end lost 0 bases, and 12 bases lay between the germline ends. The CDR3 is made up of 16 amino acids. The CDR3, as DNA: TGTGCCAGCAGCTCCAATAGGGGGACAACTAATGAAAAACTGTTTTTT. This codes for CASSSNRGTTNEKLFF.

The chain recombines TRBV4-1 with TRBJ2-5, with a weak D call TRBD2 (6 bases). CDR1 and CDR2 (germline): MGHRA, YSYEKL. The CDR3 runs to 14 residues. Trimming removed 5 bases from V and 5 bases from J, with 15 bases in between. The CDR3 bases are TGCGCCAGCAGCTTTTCGGAGGGTCGGGAGACCCAGTACTTC. Encoded protein: CASSFSEGRETQYF.

This rearrangement joins TRBV12-3 or TRBV12-4 to TRBJ1-1; TRBD1 matches 7 bases. The CDR3 runs 13 residues. The trim removed 3 bases at V and 5 bases at J, leaving 3 bases unmatched. CDR3 residues: CASSFAGGTEAFF. The CDR3 coding sequence is TGTGCCAGCAGTTTCGCAGGGGGGACTGAAGCTTTCTTT.

V gene TRBV6-5 combines with J gene TRBJ1-2; 8 bases line up with TRBD1. The trim removed 2 bases at V and 4 bases at J, leaving 6 bases unmatched. CDR3 length equals 15 residues. CDR1 is MNHEY and CDR2 is SVGAGI in the germline V gene. In nucleotides, the CDR3 is TGTGCCAGCAGTTACGGACAGGGTGTAATCTATGGCTACACCTTC. Translating it yields CASSYGQGVIYGYTF.

This rearrangement joins TRBV6-5 to TRBJ2-5, with 9 bases that match TRBD2. Germline V gene lookup returns CDR1 MNHEY and CDR2 SVGAGI. This CDR3 spans 13 amino acids. Germline trimming cut 6 bases from V and 7 bases from J; bases unmatched to any gene: 6. The CDR3 sequence is CASRGLALGTQYF. The CDR3 region has the DNA TGTGCCAGCAGGGGACTAGCCCTGGGGACCCAGTACTTC.

On this clone: A read error may account for a junction end that differs from germline. V and J are TRBV10-2 and TRBJ2-2, with 7 bases lining up with TRBD2. The germline V gene encodes CDR1 WSHSY and CDR2 SAAADI. The CDR3 has 15 amino acids. This CDR3 is CASIERTRETGELFF. The CDR3 DNA is TGCGCCAGCATTGAGAGGACTAGAGAAACCGGGGAGCTGTTTTTT.

The V gene is TRBV7-9, the J gene TRBJ1-4, with 9 bases fitting TRBD1. CDR1 and CDR2 from the germline V gene are SEHNR and FQNEAQ (reference sequence). CDR3 length equals 14 residues. The trim removed 5 bases at V and 7 bases at J, leaving 5 bases unmatched. CDR3 sequence: CASSHRDRAEKLFF. The CDR3 nucleotides are TGTGCCAGCAGCCACCGGGACAGGGCTGAAAAACTGTTTTTT.

The rearrangement uses TRBV4-1 and TRBJ2-7, with a weak D call TRBD1 (5 bases). The CDR3 is 13 amino acids. V was shortened by 4 bases and J by 2 bases, with 9 bases between the two germline ends. CDR1 is MGHRA, CDR2 YSYEKL, per germline. This CDR3 reads CASSRQMTYEQYF. DNA for the CDR3: TGCGCCAGCAGCCGACAGATGACCTACGAGCAGTACTTC.

This clone was counted only a few times. As DNA, the CDR3 is TGTGCCAGCAGGGCTAGAACAGGATCAACTGGGGAGCTGTTTTTT. As protein: CASRARTGSTGELFF. V usage is TRBV7-9 and J usage is TRBJ2-2; D perhaps matches TRBD1 (5 bases). Trimming took off 6 bases at V and 8 bases at J, with 19 bases between the two ends. Germline V CDR1 and CDR2: SEHNR, FQNEAQ (reference sequence). The CDR3 spans 15 residues.

This sequence joins TRBV7-2 and TRBJ2-5; TRBD2 matches 8 bases. The germline V gene has CDR1 SGHTA and CDR2 FQGNSA. The CDR3 length is 15 residues. Trimming at V came to 8 bases and at J to 1 base, leaving 9 bases not matched to a gene. The CDR3 DNA is TGTGCCAGCTCTCTTGGCGGGGGGTTCCAAGAGACCCAGTACTTC. It specifies CASSLGGGFQETQYF.

The V and J genes are TRBV19 and TRBJ2-7, with 9 nucleotides matching TRBD1. V gave up 4 bases and J gave up 7 bases; unmatched junction bases: 8. Germline lookup yields CDR1 LNHDA and CDR2 SQIVND (reference sequence). The CDR3 runs 14 residues. The CDR3 nucleotides read TGTGCCAGTAGTAACCGGGACAGGGTGAGTGAGCAGTACTTC. Translation gives CASSNRDRVSEQYF.

The chain carries TRBV7-2 and TRBJ2-5, with 9 bases identical to TRBD2. With V trimmed by 3 bases and J by 2 bases, 4 bases remained unmatched. Per the germline V gene, CDR1 is SGHTA and CDR2 is FQGNSA. This CDR3 is 15 amino acids long. Here the CDR3 DNA reads TGTGCCAGCAGCTTCCGAGCGGGGGGACAAGAGACCCAGTACTTC. Residues: CASSFRAGGQETQYF. Based on the CDR3 plus reference TRBV7-2 and TRBJ2-5, the full variable domain is GAGVSQSPSNKVTEKGKDVELRCDPISGHTALYWYRQSLGQGLEFLIYFQGNSAPDKSGLPSDRFSAERTGGSVSTLTIQRTQQEDSAVYLCASSFRAGGQETQYFGPGTRLLVL.

This chain uses TRBV25-1 with TRBJ2-7, with 7 nucleotides matching TRBD1. CDR1 and CDR2 (germline): MGHDK, SYGVNS. Trimming cost V 1 base and J 4 bases; bases outside gene matches: 7. CDR3 length: 15 amino acids. In nucleotides, the CDR3 is TGTGCCAGCAGTGAATCAGGGGGAAATCTGTACGAGCAGTACTTC. Protein product: CASSESGGNLYEQYF.

V is TRBV18 and J is TRBJ2-4, with 12 positions matching TRBD1. V lost 2 bases to trimming and J lost 15 bases; unmatched junction nucleotides: 5. The CDR3 contains 13 residues. The germline gives CDR1 KGHSH, CDR2 LQKENI. The CDR3 DNA reads as TGTGCCAGCTCACCAGCCGGGACAGGGGGCCGGTACTTC. Translation: CASSPAGTGGRYF.

The chain uses TRBV29-1 and TRBJ1-5, with D perhaps TRBD1 (5 bases). CDR3 size: 14 residues. Germline V gene data show CDR1 as SQVTM and CDR2 as ANQGSEA. Trimming cost V 4 bases and J 4 bases, with 14 bases left between them. The CDR3 DNA reads TGCAGCGTTGCCTTGGACACCTCTAATCAGCCCCAGCATTTT. Protein: CSVALDTSNQPQHF.

This rearrangement joins TRBV2 to TRBJ1-6, with D unclear. V dropped 4 bases and J dropped 6 bases, with 10 bases sitting between them. Germline V gene lookup returns CDR1 SNHLY and CDR2 FYNNEI. The length of the CDR3 is 14 residues. As DNA, the CDR3 is TGTGCCAGCAGTGCCCGGGGAGTTAATTCACCCCTCCACTTT. It is translated as CASSARGVNSPLHF.

The chain employs TRBV24-1 and TRBJ2-1, with 8 bases matching TRBD2. CDR1 is KGHDR, CDR2 SFDVKD, per germline. The CDR3 totals 13 residues. Trimming removed 5 bases from V and 10 bases from J; junction bases left unmatched: 6. CDR3 nucleotide sequence: TGTGCCACCAGTGTCGCGGGGGGCCCCGAGCAGTTCTTC. Its translation is CATSVAGGPEQFF.

V usage is TRBV7-2 and J usage is TRBJ1-2; weak D call: TRBD1 (6 bases). CDR1 is SGHTA and CDR2 is FQGNSA in the germline V gene. This CDR3 is built from 15 residues. V dropped 6 bases and J dropped 2 bases, with 16 bases sitting between them. CDR3 sequence: CASRPDRSLNYGYTF. DNA for the CDR3: TGTGCCAGCAGACCAGACAGGTCTTTGAACTATGGCTACACCTTC.

This clone came up once. CDR3 amino acids: CSAPFNYGYTF. The CDR3 nucleotides are TGCAGTGCCCCATTTAACTATGGCTACACCTTC. V is TRBV20-1 and J is TRBJ1-2; D uncertain. Germline lookup yields CDR1 DFQATT and CDR2 SNEGSKA (reference sequence). The V and J ends lost 6 bases and 1 base respectively, with 6 bases between them. This CDR3 has 11 residues.

The chain uses TRBV15 and TRBJ1-1; the D is unclear. V was shortened by 5 bases and J by 2 bases, with 15 bases between the two germline ends. This CDR3 is built from 15 residues. Germline CDR1 LNHNV, CDR2 YYDKDF (reference sequence). CDR3 DNA: TGTGCCACCAGCTCCGGAGAAGGCCCCAACACTGAAGCTTTCTTT. As protein: CATSSGEGPNTEAFF.

The gene calls are TRBV12-3 or TRBV12-4 and TRBJ1-6; no definite D call. Trimming removed 5 bases at V and 5 bases at J, with 4 bases between. The CDR3 consists of 12 residues. The CDR3 DNA reads TGTGCCAGCAGTAACAATAATTCACCCCTCCACTTT. It yields the protein CASSNNNSPLHF.

The J gene is TRBJ1-4, the V gene TRBV21-1; the table's D call, TRBD1, was not checked against the DNA. TRBV21-1 is listed as a pseudogene. CDR3 length: 11 amino acids. The CDR3 DNA reads TGTGCCAGGCAGGTTAACGAAAAACTGTTTTTT. Residues: CARQVNEKLFF.

On this clone itself: At one end the junction does not follow the germline gene, possibly because of a read error. The J gene is TRBJ2-5, the V gene TRBV7-7; the match to TRBD1 covers 10 bases. The CDR3 sequence is 15 residues long. Germline-derived CDR1 and CDR2 are SSHAT and FNYEAQ (reference sequence). CDR3 loop: CASSLSGTGEETQYF. DNA of the CDR3: TGTGCTAGCAGCTTATCCGGGACAGGGGAAGAGACCCAGTACTTC.

The chain has TRBV6-2 or TRBV6-3 and TRBJ1-2; TRBD1 matches 7 bases. This CDR3 region has 13 residues. Per the germline V gene, CDR1 is MNHEY and CDR2 is SVGEGT. J was trimmed by 2 bases and V by 5 bases; bases with no gene match: 2. The CDR3 loop is CASSRDSNYGYTF. The CDR3 nucleotides are TGTGCCAGCAGTCGGGACAGCAACTATGGCTACACCTTC.